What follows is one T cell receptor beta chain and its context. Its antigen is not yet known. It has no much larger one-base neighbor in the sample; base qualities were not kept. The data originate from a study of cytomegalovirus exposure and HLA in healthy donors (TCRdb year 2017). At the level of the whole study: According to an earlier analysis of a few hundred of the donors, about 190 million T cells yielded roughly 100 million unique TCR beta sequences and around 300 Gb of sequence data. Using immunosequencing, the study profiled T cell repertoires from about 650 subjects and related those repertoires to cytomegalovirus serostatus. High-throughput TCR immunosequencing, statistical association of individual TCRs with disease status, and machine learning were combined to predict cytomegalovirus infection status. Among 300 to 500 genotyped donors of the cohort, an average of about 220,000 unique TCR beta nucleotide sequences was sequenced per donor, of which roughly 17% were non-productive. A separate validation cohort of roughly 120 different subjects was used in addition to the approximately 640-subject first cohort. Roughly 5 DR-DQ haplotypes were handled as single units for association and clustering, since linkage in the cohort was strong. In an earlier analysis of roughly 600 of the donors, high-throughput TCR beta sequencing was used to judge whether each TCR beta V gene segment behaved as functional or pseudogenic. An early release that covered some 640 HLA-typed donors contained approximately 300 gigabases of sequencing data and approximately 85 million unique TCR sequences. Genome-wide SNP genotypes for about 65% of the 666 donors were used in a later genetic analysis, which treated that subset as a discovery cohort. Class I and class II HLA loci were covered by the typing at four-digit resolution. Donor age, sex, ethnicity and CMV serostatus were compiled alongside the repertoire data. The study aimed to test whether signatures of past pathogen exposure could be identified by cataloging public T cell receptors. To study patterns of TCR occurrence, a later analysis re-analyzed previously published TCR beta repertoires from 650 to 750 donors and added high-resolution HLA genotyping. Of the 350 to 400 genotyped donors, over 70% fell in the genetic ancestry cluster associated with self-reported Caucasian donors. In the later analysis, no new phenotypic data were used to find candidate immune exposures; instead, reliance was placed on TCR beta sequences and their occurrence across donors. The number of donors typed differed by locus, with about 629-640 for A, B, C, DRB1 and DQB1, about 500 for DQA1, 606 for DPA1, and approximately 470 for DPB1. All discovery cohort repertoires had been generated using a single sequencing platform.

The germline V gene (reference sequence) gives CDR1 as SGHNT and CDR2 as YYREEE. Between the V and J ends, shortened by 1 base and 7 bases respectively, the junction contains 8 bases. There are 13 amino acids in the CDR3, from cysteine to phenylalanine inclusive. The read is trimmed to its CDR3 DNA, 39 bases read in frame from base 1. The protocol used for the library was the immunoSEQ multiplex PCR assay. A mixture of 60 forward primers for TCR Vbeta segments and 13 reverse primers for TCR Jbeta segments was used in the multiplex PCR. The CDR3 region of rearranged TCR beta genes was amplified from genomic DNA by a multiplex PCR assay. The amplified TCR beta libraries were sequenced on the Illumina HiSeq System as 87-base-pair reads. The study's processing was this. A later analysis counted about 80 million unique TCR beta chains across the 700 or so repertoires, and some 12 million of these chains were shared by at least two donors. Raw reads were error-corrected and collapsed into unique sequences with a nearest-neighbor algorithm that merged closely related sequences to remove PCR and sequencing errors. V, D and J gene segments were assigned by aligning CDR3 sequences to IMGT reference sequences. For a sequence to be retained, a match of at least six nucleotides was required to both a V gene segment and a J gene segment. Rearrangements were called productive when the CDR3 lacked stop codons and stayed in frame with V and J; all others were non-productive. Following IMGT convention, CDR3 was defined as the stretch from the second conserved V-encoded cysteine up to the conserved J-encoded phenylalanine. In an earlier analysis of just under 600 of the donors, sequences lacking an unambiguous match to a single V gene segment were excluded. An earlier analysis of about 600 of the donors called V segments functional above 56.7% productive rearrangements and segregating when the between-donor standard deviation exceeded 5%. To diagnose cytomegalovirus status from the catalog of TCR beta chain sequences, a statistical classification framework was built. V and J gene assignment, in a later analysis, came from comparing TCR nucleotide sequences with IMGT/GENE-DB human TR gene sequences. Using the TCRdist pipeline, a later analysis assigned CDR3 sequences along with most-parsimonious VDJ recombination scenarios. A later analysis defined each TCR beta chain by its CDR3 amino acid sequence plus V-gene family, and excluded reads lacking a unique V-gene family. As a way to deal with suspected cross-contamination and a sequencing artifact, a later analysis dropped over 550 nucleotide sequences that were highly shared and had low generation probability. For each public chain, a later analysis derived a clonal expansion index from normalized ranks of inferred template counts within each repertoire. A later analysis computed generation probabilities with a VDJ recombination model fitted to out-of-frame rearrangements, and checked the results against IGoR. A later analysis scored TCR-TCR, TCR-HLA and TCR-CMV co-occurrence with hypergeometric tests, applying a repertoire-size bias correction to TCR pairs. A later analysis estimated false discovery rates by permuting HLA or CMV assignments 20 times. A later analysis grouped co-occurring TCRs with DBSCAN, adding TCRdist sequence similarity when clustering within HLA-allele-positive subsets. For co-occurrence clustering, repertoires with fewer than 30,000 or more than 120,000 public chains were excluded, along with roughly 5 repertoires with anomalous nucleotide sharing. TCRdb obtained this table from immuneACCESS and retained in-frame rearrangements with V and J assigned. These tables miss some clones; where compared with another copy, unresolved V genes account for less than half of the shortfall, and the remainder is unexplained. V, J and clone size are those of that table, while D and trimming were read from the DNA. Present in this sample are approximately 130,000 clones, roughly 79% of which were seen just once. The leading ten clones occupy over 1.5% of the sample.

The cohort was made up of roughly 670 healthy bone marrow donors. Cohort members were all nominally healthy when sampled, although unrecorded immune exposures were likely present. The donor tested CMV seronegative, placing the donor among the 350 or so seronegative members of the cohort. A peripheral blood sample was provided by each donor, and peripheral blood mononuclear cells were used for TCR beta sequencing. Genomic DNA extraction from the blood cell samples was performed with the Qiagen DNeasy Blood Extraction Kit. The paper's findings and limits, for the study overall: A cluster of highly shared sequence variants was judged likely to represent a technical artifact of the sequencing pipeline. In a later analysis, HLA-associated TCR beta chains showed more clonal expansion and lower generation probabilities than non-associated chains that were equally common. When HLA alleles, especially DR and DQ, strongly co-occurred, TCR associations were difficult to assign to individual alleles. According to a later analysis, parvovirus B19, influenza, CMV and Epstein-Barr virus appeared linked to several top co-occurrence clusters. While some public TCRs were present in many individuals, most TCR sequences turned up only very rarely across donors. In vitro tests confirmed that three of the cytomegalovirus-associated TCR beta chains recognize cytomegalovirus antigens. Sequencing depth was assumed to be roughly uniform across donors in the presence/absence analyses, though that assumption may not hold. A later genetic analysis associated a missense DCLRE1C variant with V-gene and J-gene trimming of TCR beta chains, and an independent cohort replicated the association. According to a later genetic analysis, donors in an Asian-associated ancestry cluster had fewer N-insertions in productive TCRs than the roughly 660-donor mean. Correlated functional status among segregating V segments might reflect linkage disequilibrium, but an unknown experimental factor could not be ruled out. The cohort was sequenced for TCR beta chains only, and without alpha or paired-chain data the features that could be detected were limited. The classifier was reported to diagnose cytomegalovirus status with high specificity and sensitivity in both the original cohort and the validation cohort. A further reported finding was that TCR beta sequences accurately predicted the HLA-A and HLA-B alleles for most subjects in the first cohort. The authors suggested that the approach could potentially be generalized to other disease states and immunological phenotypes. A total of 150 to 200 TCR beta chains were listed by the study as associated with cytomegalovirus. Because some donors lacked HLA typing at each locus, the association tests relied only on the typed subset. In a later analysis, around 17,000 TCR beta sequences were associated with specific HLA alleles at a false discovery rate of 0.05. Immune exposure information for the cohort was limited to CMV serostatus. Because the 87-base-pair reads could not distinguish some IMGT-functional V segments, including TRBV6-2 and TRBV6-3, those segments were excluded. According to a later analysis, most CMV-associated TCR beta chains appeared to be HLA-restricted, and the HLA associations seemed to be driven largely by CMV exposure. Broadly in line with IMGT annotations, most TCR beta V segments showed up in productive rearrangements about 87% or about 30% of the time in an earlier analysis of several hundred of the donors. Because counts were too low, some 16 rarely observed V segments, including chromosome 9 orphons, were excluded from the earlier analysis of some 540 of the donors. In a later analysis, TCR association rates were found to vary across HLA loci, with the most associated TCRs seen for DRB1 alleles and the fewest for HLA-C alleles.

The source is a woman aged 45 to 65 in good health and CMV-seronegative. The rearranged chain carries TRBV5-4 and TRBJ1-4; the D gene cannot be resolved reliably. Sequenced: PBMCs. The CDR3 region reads CASSLPAGEKLFF. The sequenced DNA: TGTGCCAGCAGCTTGCCGGCGGGTGAAAAACTGTTTTTT.